One T cell receptor (beta chain) is described in this entry. Its cognate antigen is unknown. TCRdb's table, derived via immunoSEQ multiplex PCR, lists solely in-frame clones and lacks some. The table lists 150,000 or so clones, roughly nine tenths of them singletons. This sample was taken from a study of T cell responses to AZD1222 COVID-19 vaccine. Between the trimmed V and J ends, which lost 2 bases and 0 bases, there was a span of 4 bases. Per the germline V gene, CDR1 is LNHNV and CDR2 is YYDKDF (reference sequence). The CDR3 extends over 13 amino acids. Study-level findings and limits: Baseline serology detected seropositivity in only a handful of AZD1222 recipients. In a largely white British group with more females than males, clonal diversity was possibly underestimated. Without day 14 samples, only post-peak T cell repertoires were studied.

V gene TRBV15 combines with J gene TRBJ1-1; D remains ambiguous. The sample was peripheral blood, taken on day 0 of AZD1222 vaccination. The source of this sequence is an adult in good health. The CDR3 DNA sequence: TGTGCCACCAGCAGACAGGTGAACACTGAAGCTTTCTTT. Its protein product is CATSRQVNTEAFF. The full variable domain, its missing parts supplied by reference TRBV15 and TRBJ1-1, is DAMVIQNPRYQVTQFGKPVTLSCSQTLNHNVMYWYQQKSSQAPKLLFHYYDKDFNNEADTPDNFQSRRPNTSFCFLDIRSPGLGDTAMYLCATSRQVNTEAFFGQGTRLTVV.